The 24 T cell receptor beta chains below were found in one sample sequenced in a study of blood T cell repertoires in COVID-19. Data came from immunoSEQ multiplex PCR; TCRdb stores just in-frame clones and leaves some out. The table records roughly 500,000 clones, roughly 89% of them present only once. Material: peripheral blood. These receptors were obtained from a man aged 18 to 35 with COVID-19, enrolled during active disease.

The V call is TRBV10-3, the J call TRBJ2-5; TRBD2 might be the D (6 bases). The CDR3 consists of 14 residues. The germline V and J ends were trimmed by 8 bases and 4 bases, with 17 bases remaining between them. Germline V gives CDR1 ENHRY, CDR2 SYGVKD. CDR3 protein: CAIERGPGGETQYF. DNA of the CDR3: TGTGCCATCGAACGGGGACCCGGGGGAGAGACCCAGTACTTC.

The chain links TRBV18 to TRBJ2-1; no clear D gene. This CDR3 spans 12 amino acids. Trimming cost V 5 bases and J 6 bases, with 8 bases left between them. The germline CDR1 and CDR2 sequences are KGHSH and LQKENI. The CDR3 reads CASSSDSNEQFF. The CDR3 nucleotides are TGTGCCAGCTCATCCGACTCCAATGAGCAGTTCTTC.

The chain has TRBV2 and TRBJ2-7; 11 positions match TRBD1. This CDR3 contains 17 residues. Trimming took 8 bases from V and 0 from J; bases not matched to a gene: 12. Germline V gene data show CDR1 as SNHLY and CDR2 as FYNNEI. The CDR3 loop reads CASRSGTGGRSSYEQYF. DNA for the CDR3: TGTGCCAGCCGATCCGGGACAGGGGGAAGAAGCTCCTACGAGCAGTACTTC.

This chain joins TRBV5-1 and TRBJ2-5; 9 positions match TRBD2. The junction had 6 bases not matched to a gene; V was cut back by 0 bases and J by 6 bases. The CDR3 contains 15 residues. Per germline, CDR1 SGHRS and CDR2 YFSETQ. CDR3 loop: CASSLEGTSSQTQYF. The CDR3 nucleotides are TGCGCCAGCAGCTTGGAAGGGACTAGCTCCCAGACCCAGTACTTC.

The V call is TRBV14, the J call TRBJ2-5; TRBD1 aligns across 9 bases. V trimming: 4 bases; J trimming: 2 bases; junction bases outside the gene matches: 2. The V gene's germline CDR1 is SGHDN and CDR2 FVKESK. This CDR3 has 14 residues. CDR3 in DNA: TGTGCCAGCAGCCGGGACAGGGTTCAAGAGACCCAGTACTTC. This encodes CASSRDRVQETQYF.

V and J are TRBV11-2 and TRBJ2-5; D remains unclear. Per germline, CDR1 SGHAT and CDR2 FQNNGV. This CDR3 comprises 15 residues. The germline V and J ends were trimmed by 5 bases and 5 bases, with 18 bases remaining between them. The CDR3 region is CASSSQSGVLETQYF. The CDR3 nucleotides read TGTGCCAGCAGCAGTCAGTCCGGAGTATTGGAGACCCAGTACTTC.

Comments on this clone: The sample has other DNA sequences that encode this CDR3 too. The V gene is TRBV7-2, the J gene TRBJ2-5; tentative D call: TRBD2 (5 bases). This CDR3 region has 15 residues. Trimming stripped 5 bases from V and 0 bases from J, with 13 bases between. Germline CDR1 is SGHTA and CDR2 is FQGNSA. DNA for the CDR3: TGTGCCAGCAGCCCCTCTCGGGGTAACCAAGAGACCCAGTACTTC. This translates into CASSPSRGNQETQYF.

This chain connects TRBV19 to TRBJ2-3; the match to TRBD2 covers 8 bases. V was clipped by 3 bases and J by 3 bases; unmatched bases: 8. The germline V gene has CDR1 LNHDA and CDR2 SQIVND (reference sequence). The CDR3 runs 16 residues. Written as DNA, the CDR3 is TGTGCCAGTAGTATGCCCGGACTAGCAGCTACAGATACGCAGTATTTT. Its protein is CASSMPGLAATDTQYF.

V and J are TRBV7-6 and TRBJ2-2, with 7 nucleotides matching TRBD2. The V gene's germline CDR1 is SGHVS and CDR2 FNYEAQ. V lost 3 bases and J lost 5; bases outside the gene matches: 9. The CDR3 extends over 16 amino acids. CDR3 protein: CASSFKRLAETGELFF. The CDR3 DNA is TGTGCCAGCAGCTTCAAAAGACTAGCCGAGACCGGGGAGCTGTTTTTT.

The J gene is TRBJ1-6, the V gene TRBV3-1 (or the pseudogene TRBV3-2); D unresolved. V lost 0 bases and J 11 bases, leaving 11 bases between the germline ends. Germline assignment: CDR1 LGHDT and CDR2 YNNKEL (reference sequence). The CDR3 spans 14 residues. CDR3 in DNA: TGTGCCAGCAGCCAAGAGGGTCGAGGGACACCCCTCCACTTT. It is translated as CASSQEGRGTPLHF.

This chain uses TRBV5-1 with TRBJ2-5; a weak D match, TRBD2 (6 bases). CDR1 and CDR2 from the germline V gene are SGHRS and YFSETQ. Deletions cut 0 bases from V and 5 bases from J, with 11 bases between. The CDR3 length is 14 residues. The CDR3: CASSLGGVEETQYF. In DNA form, the CDR3 reads TGCGCCAGCAGCTTGGGGGGGGTCGAGGAGACCCAGTACTTC.

This sequence joins TRBV3-1 (or the pseudogene TRBV3-2) and TRBJ1-3; weak D call: TRBD1 (6 bases). Germline V gene data show CDR1 as LGHDT and CDR2 as YNNKEL (reference sequence). The ends were cut back, 4 bases at V and 0 bases at J, with 10 bases in the middle. CDR3 length: 15 residues. The CDR3 DNA reads TGTGCCAGCAGCCTGGACAGTTTCTCTGGAAACACCATATATTTT. This encodes CASSLDSFSGNTIYF.

This clone was seen more than once but under ten times. The V gene is TRBV4-2, the J gene TRBJ2-7; TRBD2 matches 7 bases. Germline CDR1 is LGHNA and CDR2 is YNFKEQ. This CDR3 spans 16 amino acids. The ends lost 5 bases at V and 2 bases at J; junction bases unmatched: 12. CDR3 in DNA: TGTGCCAGCAGCAGGGGTAGCGGGCTGGACACCTACGAGCAGTACTTC. Translated: CASSRGSGLDTYEQYF.

The rearrangement joins TRBV6-1 to TRBJ2-7; D perhaps matches TRBD1 (5 bases). This CDR3 spans 14 amino acids. V was pared by 1 base and J by 2 bases, with 9 bases between. Germline lookup yields CDR1 MNHNS and CDR2 SASEGT. In DNA, the CDR3 is TGTGCCAGCAGTGAAGTCCCAGGGACCTACGAGCAGTACTTC. Protein sequence: CASSEVPGTYEQYF.

In this sample, this clone turned up a few times. J is TRBJ2-3 and V is TRBV24-1; 12 bases line up with TRBD2. This CDR3 is 17 amino acids long. J lost 7 bases, V lost 4 bases, and 11 bases had no gene match. Germline CDR1 reads KGHDR; CDR2 reads SFDVKD. The CDR3 DNA follows: TGTGCCACCAGTGACCCACCACTAGCGGGGGGTTTTAATACGCAGTATTTT. Protein sequence: CATSDPPLAGGFNTQYF.

The chain recombines TRBV14 with TRBJ2-3; D is unresolved. V lost 3 bases, J lost 5 bases, and 3 bases lay in between. CDR3 length: 11 residues. The germline gives CDR1 SGHDN, CDR2 FVKESK. The CDR3 DNA sequence: TGTGCCAGCAGCCACGGAGATACGCAGTATTTT. Its protein is CASSHGDTQYF.

This sequence joins TRBV27 and TRBJ2-7; D is ambiguous. This CDR3 has 10 amino acids. V shed 4 bases and J shed 5 bases, with 3 bases lying between them. Germline CDR1 MNHEY, CDR2 SMNVEV (reference sequence). The CDR3 is CASSSDEQYF. The CDR3 nucleotides read TGTGCCAGCAGTTCGGACGAGCAGTACTTC.

The rearrangement links TRBV7-2 to TRBJ2-7; 7 bases align to TRBD2. This CDR3 comprises 16 residues. After removal of 5 bases from V and 6 bases from J, the junction contained 16 bases not matched to a gene. CDR1 and CDR2 (germline): SGHTA, FQGNSA. This chain's CDR3 is CASSKIGEGLRGEQYF. The CDR3 coding sequence is TGTGCCAGCAGCAAGATCGGGGAGGGGCTACGAGGCGAGCAGTACTTC.

The chain couples TRBV30 to TRBJ1-6, with TRBD1 identical over 7 bases. Germline CDR1 and CDR2: GTSNPN and SVGIG (reference sequence). V shed 5 bases and J 7 bases; nucleotides not matched to a gene: 5. There are 13 residues in the CDR3. The CDR3 loop is CAWGDSPNSPLHF. In DNA form, the CDR3 reads TGTGCCTGGGGGGACAGCCCAAATTCACCCCTCCACTTT.

This clone was detected only a few times. J is TRBJ2-2 and V is TRBV27; 9 bases are a match to TRBD1. Germline values: CDR1 MNHEY, CDR2 SMNVEV (reference sequence). The CDR3 has 15 amino acids. Losses at the gene ends were 5 bases for V and 6 bases for J; bases not matched to a gene: 7. The CDR3 bases are TGTGCCAGCAGTACCCCGGGACAGGGCTCCGGGGAGCTGTTTTTT. Amino acids: CASSTPGQGSGELFF.

The chain is built from TRBV18 and TRBJ2-5; TRBD1 aligns across 7 bases. The CDR3 runs 14 residues. Germline CDR1 and CDR2: KGHSH and LQKENI. The trim removed 0 bases at V and 3 bases at J, leaving 1 base unmatched. The CDR3 DNA reads as TGTGCCAGCTCACCACCCGGGACAGAAGAGACCCAGTACTTC. As protein: CASSPPGTEETQYF.

This clone was counted a single time. The chain employs TRBV2 and TRBJ2-1, with 9 bases aligning to TRBD2. Trimming cost V 7 bases and J 6 bases; bases outside gene matches: 7. CDR1 and CDR2 (germline): SNHLY, FYNNEI. The CDR3 spans 14 residues. The CDR3 here is CASTRSGGSNEQFF. As DNA, the CDR3 is TGTGCCAGCACCCGTAGCGGGGGCAGCAATGAGCAGTTCTTC.

The V gene is TRBV6-2 or TRBV6-3, the J gene TRBJ2-7; 7 bases align to TRBD1. This CDR3 region has 15 residues. V dropped 5 bases and J dropped 7; count of bases not matched to a gene: 14. Germline V gene sequence: CDR1 MNHEY, CDR2 SVGEGT. CDR3 sequence: CASSRPNRGIREQYF. The CDR3 region has the DNA TGTGCCAGCAGTCGACCGAACAGGGGAATACGGGAGCAGTACTTC.

The gene calls are TRBV19 and TRBJ2-6; tentative D call: TRBD1 (6 bases). Between the trimmed V and J ends, which lost 9 bases and 0 bases, there was a span of 12 bases. CDR3 length: 15 residues. In germline, CDR1 is LNHDA, CDR2 SQIVND (reference sequence). CDR3 sequence (DNA): TGTGCCAGCGGACAGTTCATCTCTGGGGCCAACGTCCTGACTTTC. The encoded protein is CASGQFISGANVLTF.